The 7 T cell receptor beta chains below were found in one sample sequenced in a study of tumor-infiltrating lymphocytes in primary liver carcinoma. The template, about 510 ng total RNA, yielded TCR beta cDNA made with a constant-region primer. What produced the TCR beta libraries was three nested multiplex PCR rounds using slightly modified ARM-PCR. A C-beta reverse primer was combined with TRBV1-TRBV30 forward primers in the first two PCR rounds, and each round had around 11 cycles. TCRdb re-called the multiplex PCR reads with MiXCR, one entry per CDR3 protein. The sample has around 88,000 distinct CDR3 sequences, about 70% seen once. Unsorted bulk tissue of roughly 19-30 mg yielded co-extracted RNA and DNA. Sequenced sample: tumor-adjacent normal liver tissue. Every receptor here comes from a man aged 40-55 years with primary liver carcinoma and hepatitis B virus infection.

This clonotype was observed a single time. This may stem from a read error, because a much larger clone lies one nucleotide away. The CDR3 DNA sequence: TGTGCCAGCAGCTGGGGACTAGCGGGAACCAATGAGCGGTTCTTC. Its translation is CASSWGLAGTNERFF. The chain uses TRBV5-4 and TRBJ2-1; TRBD2 agrees at 13 bases. This CDR3 is built from 15 residues. The germline V gene encodes CDR1 SGHNT and CDR2 YYREEE (reference sequence).

On this clonotype itself: This clone may be a read error of a much larger clone one base away. The chain joins TRBV10-3 to TRBJ2-7, with 9 bases matching TRBD2. The CDR3 has 13 residues. Germline V gene lookup returns CDR1 ENHRY and CDR2 SYGVKD. CDR3 sequence (DNA): TGTGCCATCAGTGTAGCGGGAGAAGGCGAGAAGTACTTC. Translated: CAISVAGEGEKYF.

At least ten counts were recorded for this clonotype. The chain joins TRBV12-3 or TRBV12-4 to TRBJ2-3; TRBD2 matches 7 bases. Trimming at V came to 3 bases and at J to 2 bases, leaving 5 bases not matched to a gene. The CDR3 sequence is 15 residues long. The CDR3 loop reads CASSLAAGITDTQYF. In nucleotides, the CDR3 is TGTGCCAGCAGTTTGGCAGCGGGGATCACAGATACGCAGTATTTT.

Comment on this clonotype: At one end the junction does not follow the germline gene, possibly because of a read error. V and J are TRBV6-5 and TRBJ2-6, with 8 bases fitting TRBD1. The CDR3 extends over 18 amino acids. Germline-derived CDR1 and CDR2 are MNHEY and SVGAGI. In DNA form, the CDR3 reads TGTGCCAGCGGTCTTTGGACAGGGATGAAAGCCGGGGCCAACTTCCTGACTTTC. Translation: CASGLWTGMKAGANFLTF.

To note about this clonotype: This may stem from a read error, because a much larger clone lies one nucleotide away. Because the CDR3 is missing its conserved closing phenylalanine or tryptophan, this is likely a read error. V is TRBV29-1 and J is TRBJ2-3; 9 nucleotides agree with TRBD1. The ends lost 4 bases at V and 3 bases at J; junction bases unmatched: 5. Germline lookup yields CDR1 SQVTM and CDR2 ANQGSEA. The CDR3 has 14 amino acids. CDR3 sequence: CSVVTGGGTDTQYY. CDR3 sequence (DNA): TGCAGCGTTGTGACAGGGGGAGGGACAGATACGCAGTATTAT.

This clonotype has more than one count but fewer than ten. Relative to the germline gene, one junction end is altered; a read error may explain this. V gene TRBV4-1 combines with J gene TRBJ2-1; 8 nucleotides line up with TRBD2. The length of the CDR3 is 16 residues. Germline loops: CDR1 MGHRA, CDR2 YSYEKL. CDR3 residues: CTSSQVGTSGYNEQFF. Here the CDR3 DNA reads TGCACCAGCAGCCAAGTCGGGACTAGTGGGTACAATGAGCAGTTCTTC.

The V call is TRBV27, the J call TRBJ2-7, with 9 bases matching TRBD1. The CDR3 is made up of 14 amino acids. J lost 5 bases, V lost 3 bases, and 5 bases had no gene match. Germline loops: CDR1 MNHEY, CDR2 SMNVEV (reference sequence). The CDR3 is CASSFRGTGNEQYF. The CDR3 nucleotides are TGTGCCAGCAGTTTCCGCGGGACAGGGAACGAGCAGTACTTC.